Listed below are T cell receptor beta chains from one sample, sequenced in a study of T-cell memory formation after mild COVID-19. MiXCR, run by TCRdb on the 5' RACE reads, gives a single entry per CDR3 protein. The data contain around 250,000 distinct CDR3 sequences, under 20% of them singletons. Specimen: PBMCs or a T cell subset sorted from them (not recorded which). All receptors derive from a man aged 18-30 years who had mild COVID-19 (a few samples of this study predate the infection). Cell type and time point are not known. The CDR3 runs from the conserved cysteine through the conserved F or W. D genes are given only for firm matches. Where a row states a size, it is once, few, many or the class of an expanded clone; other rows omit it.

TRBJ1-2 | TRBV10-3 | - | few | TGTGCCACCGCGGACAGCTCCTATGGCTACACCTTC | CATADSSYGYTF
TRBJ1-1 | TRBV5-1 | TRBD1 | - | TGCGCCAGCAGCGCAGACAGGGTCGGTGACACTGAAGCTTTCTTT | CASSADRVGDTEAFF
TRBJ1-1 | TRBV27 | TRBD1 | few | TGTGCCAGCAGTTCTCGGACAGGGAGGAACACTGAAGCTTTCTTT | CASSSRTGRNTEAFF
TRBJ1-2 | TRBV9 | - | few | TGTGCCAGCACGAGCGGGGGTAACTATGGCTACACCTTC | CASTSGGNYGYTF
TRBJ1-4 | TRBV5-1 | - | few | TGCGCCAGCAGGTATACCGGGACCTCGGGTGAAAAACTGTTTTTT | CASRYTGTSGEKLFF
TRBJ2-7 | TRBV6-1 | TRBD2 | - | TGTGCCAGCAGCAGGGGACTAGCGGGGGGCCTCGAGCAGTACTTC | CASSRGLAGGLEQYF
TRBJ2-3 | TRBV30 | - | - | TGTGCCTGGAGTGCGCCCGCTGAGCTGGATACGCAGTATTTT | CAWSAPAELDTQYF
TRBJ2-2 | TRBV24-1 | TRBD1 | many | TGTGCCACCAGTGATCCCGGGACAGGATTCACCGGGGAGCTGTTTTTT | CATSDPGTGFTGELFF
TRBJ2-5 | TRBV20-1 | - | - | TGCAGTGCAGGACATCCCCCAACCCAGTACTTC | CSAGHPPTQYF
TRBJ2-5 | TRBV13 | TRBD1 | - | TGTGCCAGCAGCCCCAGACAGGGGGCATTGGAGACCCAGTACTTC | CASSPRQGALETQYF
TRBJ2-3 | TRBV7-7 | - | - | TGTGCTAGCAGCTTTGGCACCTCTAGCACAGATACGCAGTATTTT | CASSFGTSSTDTQYF
TRBJ2-3 | TRBV4-3 | TRBD1 | - | TGCGCCAGCAGCCAAGACCCAGGGGGAGATACGCAGTATTTT | CASSQDPGGDTQYF
TRBJ2-1 | TRBV20-1 | - | medium-sized | TGCAGTGCTAGAGATTTGACCACCTCCTACAATGAGCAGTTCTTC | CSARDLTTSYNEQFF
TRBJ2-3 | TRBV20-1 | TRBD1 | - | TGCAGTGCTACTCCAACCGCGGACAGGGGGCAGGATACGCAGTATTTT | CSATPTADRGQDTQYF
TRBJ1-5 | TRBV7-2 | TRBD1 | - | TGTGCCAGCATCAAATACAGGGGGACTAGCAATCAGCCCCAGCATTTT | CASIKYRGTSNQPQHF
TRBJ2-5 | TRBV30 | - | - | TGTGCCTGGACAACGCAGGGTGAAGAGACCCAGTACTTC | CAWTTQGEETQYF
TRBJ1-2 | TRBV28 | - | few | TGTGCCAGCAGGTCGACCGACACCTATGGCTACACCTTC | CASRSTDTYGYTF
TRBJ2-7 | TRBV2 | - | - | TGTGCCAGCAGTGAAGGAGGGGACGAGCAGTACTTC | CASSEGGDEQYF
TRBJ2-1 | TRBV6-2/TRBV6-3 | - | - | TGTGCCAGCAGACCCGTCGTGCGCGATGAGCAGTTCTTC | CASRPVVRDEQFF
TRBJ2-4 | TRBV29-1 | - | many | TGCAGCGTTGTCCAGCTAGCCAAAAACATTCAGTACTTC | CSVVQLAKNIQYF
TRBJ1-1 | TRBV6-2/TRBV6-3 | - | few | TGTGCCAGCAGTCCTCTTCTTGGGGGGCCGGGGGCTTTCTTT | CASSPLLGGPGAFF
TRBJ2-5 | TRBV12-3/TRBV12-4 | - | - | TGTGCCAGCAGCCGACTGGGCGAAGAGACCCAGTACTTC | CASSRLGEETQYF
TRBJ2-1 | TRBV24-1 | TRBD1 | - | TGTGCCACCAGTGGACAGGGGTTCTACAATGAGCAGTTCTTC | CATSGQGFYNEQFF
TRBJ2-6 | TRBV6-2/TRBV6-3 | - | - | TGTGCCAGCAGCCCGTCGTCCTCTGGGGCCAACGTCCTGACTTTC | CASSPSSSGANVLTF
TRBJ1-2 | TRBV6-5 | TRBD1 | - | TGTGCCACCCGGACAGGGGGCAACTATGGCTACACCTTC | CATRTGGNYGYTF
TRBJ1-2 | TRBV5-1 | - | few | TGCGCCAGCAGCTTGATGTTTGCTGGTACGCCAGATGGCTACACCTTC | CASSLMFAGTPDGYTF
TRBJ1-2 | TRBV5-5 | - | - | TGTGCCAGCAGCTTGTGGGGTAGAAACTATGGCTACACCTTC | CASSLWGRNYGYTF
TRBJ1-4 | TRBV15 | TRBD1 | many | TGTGCCACCAGCAGAGATTTGGGACAGGGGTTCGATGAAAAACTGTTTTTT | CATSRDLGQGFDEKLFF
TRBJ1-5 | TRBV20-1 | - | few | TGCAGTGCTAGACAGGATAGCAATCAGCCCCAGCATTTT | CSARQDSNQPQHF
TRBJ2-5 | TRBV6-1 | - | - | TGTGCCAGCCAATCAGCGGCTTCTGGTGGGGGAGAGACCCAGTACTTC | CASQSAASGGGETQYF
TRBJ1-1 | TRBV20-1 | - | - | TGCAGTGCAATGACAGCGAACACTGAAGCTTTCTTT | CSAMTANTEAFF
TRBJ1-6 | TRBV20-1 | TRBD1 | few | TGCAGTGCTAGGACTCTCGTTGGACAGGGGTTTAATTCACCCCTCCACTTT | CSARTLVGQGFNSPLHF
TRBJ2-5 | TRBV5-1 | TRBD2 | few | TGCGCCAGCAGCCCGGGGGGGGCCTCAGAGACCCAGTACTTC | CASSPGGASETQYF
TRBJ1-2 | TRBV6-1 | - | few | TGTGCCAGCAGTGCGAATACAGGCCCTGGAGGCTACACCTTC | CASSANTGPGGYTF